A selection of T cell receptor beta chains follows, all from one sample in a study of human T cells and chemical hapten exposure. TCRdb re-called the RACE reads with MiXCR, one entry per CDR3 protein. The sample carries 120,000 or so distinct CDR3 sequences, roughly an eighth recorded once. This material consisted of whole blood, taken in connection with sensitization to the hapten diphenylcyclopropenone (DPC). The source of these receptors is a man aged 18-30 years with alopecia areata. Some clones in this sample may be carry-over from other donors' samples. The conserved cysteine and the conserved F or W are not part of the CDR3 here. The order of the fields is V gene, J gene, CDR3 protein.

v_gene: TRBV20-1
j_gene: TRBJ2-3
CDR3aa: SASRLAGRTDTQY

v_gene: TRBV7-3
j_gene: TRBJ2-3
CDR3aa: ASSPVPGPTDTQY

v_gene: TRBV19
j_gene: TRBJ1-1
CDR3aa: ASRVTALEDTEAF

v_gene: TRBV11-2
j_gene: TRBJ2-3
CDR3aa: ASSLPTGRATDTQY

v_gene: TRBV18
j_gene: TRBJ1-1
CDR3aa: ASSPYEATGDTEAF

v_gene: TRBV28
j_gene: TRBJ2-1
CDR3aa: ASSLDPKAGGPDNEQF

v_gene: TRBV10-3
j_gene: TRBJ2-3
CDR3aa: ASSGTFLTDTQY

v_gene: TRBV10-3
j_gene: TRBJ1-2
CDR3aa: AISTGQGDYT

v_gene: TRBV9
j_gene: TRBJ1-1
CDR3aa: ASSGPSGRNTEAF

v_gene: TRBV4-3
j_gene: TRBJ1-4
CDR3aa: ASSQDRTGNEKLF

v_gene: TRBV20-1
j_gene: TRBJ2-3
CDR3aa: SGSDTDTQY

v_gene: TRBV28
j_gene: TRBJ2-1
CDR3aa: ASNLDRRAEQF

v_gene: TRBV7-9
j_gene: TRBJ2-1
CDR3aa: ASSLIKAGSHEQF